This TCR beta chain was observed in a study of blood T cells in healthy people across ages. Study conclusions and caveats: Relative to aged donors, long-lived donors carried more naive CD4+ cells and displayed higher diversity.

Turning to this clonotype: Its target is unknown.

Trimming cost V 6 bases and J 7 bases, with 15 bases left between them. Germline assignment: CDR1 MNHEY and CDR2 SVGAGI. The CDR3 is made up of 13 amino acids. The use of a sample-barcoded 5' primer and a J-beta primer mix characterized a second PCR of roughly 6 to 11 cycles. From the 5' RACE reads, TCRdb called clonotypes with MiXCR, one entry per CDR3 protein. The data contain 1.5 million to 2 million distinct CDR3 sequences, around half of them singletons. The V gene is TRBV6-5, the J gene TRBJ1-2; D is possibly TRBD1 (5 bases). This TCR was sampled from a middle-aged woman in good health. Sequencing was performed on blood. The CDR3 region has the DNA TGTGCCAGCAGGCGCCAGGGTCGGAGTGGCTACACCTTC. Translated: CASRRQGRSGYTF.